This T cell receptor beta chain is from a study of technical replicates of blood from a few donors. The V and J ends lost 7 bases and 6 bases respectively, with 19 bases between them. Germline-derived CDR1 and CDR2 are MNHEY and SMNVEV (reference sequence). CDR3 length: 14 amino acids. Only in-frame clones appear in the TCRdb table, and some are missing; sequencing was by immunoSEQ multiplex PCR. The sample records approximately 81,000 clones, more than 80% being singletons. The sequencing input was PBMCs. The J gene is TRBJ2-7, the V gene TRBV27; D is perhaps TRBD2 (6 bases). The receptor comes from a human donor in good health. Some clones in this sample may be carry-over from other donors' samples. Written as DNA, the CDR3 is TGTGCCAGCATTTTGACTAGTACTGGACTCGAGCAGTACTTC. Protein sequence: CASILTSTGLEQYF.